This T cell receptor (beta chain) was identified in a study of cytomegalovirus exposure and HLA in healthy donors (dated by TCRdb to between 2016 and 2019). For the wider study: An earlier analysis of 587 of the donors reported about 260 Gb of sequence data and around 110 million unique TCR beta sequences obtained from about 179 million T cells. All discovery cohort repertoires had been generated using a single sequencing platform. Across 398 genotyped donors of the cohort, an average of approximately 240,000 unique TCR beta nucleotide sequences per donor were sequenced, and roughly 20% of those sequences were non-productive. Rather than using new phenotypic data, the later analysis identified candidate immune exposures from TCR beta sequences and from how often those sequences occurred across donors. Class I and class II HLA loci were covered by the typing at four-digit resolution. The study used immunosequencing to profile the T cell repertoires of several hundred subjects and linked those repertoires to cytomegalovirus serostatus. To predict cytomegalovirus infection status, the study brought together high-throughput TCR immunosequencing, statistical association of individual TCRs with disease status, and machine learning. Donor age, sex, ethnicity and CMV serostatus were compiled alongside the repertoire data. Approximately 300 gigabases of sequencing data and around 80 million unique TCR sequences made up an early release that covered about 640 HLA-typed donors. Along with the approximately 700-subject first cohort, a separate validation cohort of over a hundred different subjects was used. A later genetic analysis took genome-wide SNP genotypes for about three fifths of the roughly 700 donors and used that subset as a discovery cohort. Of the roughly 400 genotyped donors, approximately 80% fell in the genetic ancestry cluster associated with self-reported Caucasian donors. Roughly 5 DR-DQ haplotypes were handled as single units for association and clustering, since linkage in the cohort was strong. A later analysis re-analyzed previously published TCR beta repertoires from several hundred donors and added high-resolution HLA genotyping to study TCR occurrence patterns. To decide whether each TCR beta V gene segment behaved as functional or pseudogenic, an earlier analysis of some 600 of the donors relied on high-throughput TCR beta sequencing. Typing coverage differed by locus: A, B, C, DRB1 and DQB1 were typed in about 620-640 donors, DQA1 in roughly 500, DPA1 in around 610, and DPB1 in just under 490. The study was designed to test whether signatures of past pathogen exposure could be identified by cataloging public T cell receptors. Beyond this particular receptor, the publication reports: A later analysis found that most CMV-associated TCR beta chains appeared HLA-restricted, with HLA associations seemingly driven largely by CMV exposure. A later analysis found that TCR association rates varied across HLA loci, with DRB1 alleles showing the most associated TCRs and HLA-C alleles the fewest. CMV serostatus was the only immune exposure information available for the cohort. Cytomegalovirus status was reported to be diagnosed by the classifier with high specificity and sensitivity in both the original and validation cohorts. In the study, approximately 160 TCR beta chains were listed as associated with cytomegalovirus. Because HLA typing was unavailable for some donors at each locus, only the typed subset was used in association tests. In a later analysis, HLA-associated TCR beta chains showed more clonal expansion and lower generation probabilities than non-associated chains that were equally common. V-gene and J-gene trimming of TCR beta chains was associated with a missense DCLRE1C variant in a later genetic analysis, and the association was replicated in an independent cohort. Because counts were too low, under 20 rarely observed V segments, including chromosome 9 orphons, were left out of the earlier analysis of some 600 of the donors. Most TCR sequences were seen in very few donors, while some public TCRs were found in many individuals. It was suggested by the authors that the approach could potentially be generalized to other disease states and immunological phenotypes. A later analysis reported that several top co-occurrence clusters appeared linked to parvovirus B19, influenza, CMV and Epstein-Barr virus. Linkage disequilibrium might explain the correlated functional status among segregating V segments, but an unknown experimental factor could not be excluded. Broadly in line with IMGT annotations, most TCR beta V segments showed up in productive rearrangements about 87% or about 30% of the time in an earlier analysis of 587 of the donors. According to a later genetic analysis, donors in an Asian-associated ancestry cluster had fewer N-insertions in productive TCRs than the roughly 700-donor mean. Assigning TCR associations to individual alleles was difficult when HLA alleles, especially DR and DQ, strongly co-occurred. At a false discovery rate of 0.05, a later analysis linked some 17,000 TCR beta sequences to specific HLA alleles. Roughly uniform sequencing depth across donors was assumed in presence/absence analyses, although this assumption may not hold. A further reported finding was that TCR beta sequences accurately predicted the HLA-A and HLA-B alleles for most subjects in the first cohort. A cluster of highly shared sequence variants was judged likely to represent a technical artifact of the sequencing pipeline. Only TCR beta chains were sequenced in this cohort, and the absence of alpha or paired-chain data limited detectable features. The 87-base-pair reads could not distinguish some IMGT-functional V segments, including TRBV6-2 and TRBV6-3, so those segments were excluded. In vitro tests confirmed that a few of the cytomegalovirus-associated TCR beta chains recognize cytomegalovirus antigens.

The cohort consisted of 670 or so healthy bone marrow donors. At the time of sampling, every cohort member was nominally healthy, though immune exposures that went unrecorded were likely present. The donor tested CMV seropositive, placing the donor among the 250 to 350 seropositive members of the cohort. Each donor provided a peripheral blood sample, and peripheral blood mononuclear cells were used for TCR beta sequencing. Genomic DNA was extracted from the blood cell samples with the Qiagen DNeasy Blood Extraction Kit. Reading from cysteine to phenylalanine, the CDR3 counts 15 amino acids. The DNA shown is the 45-base CDR3, in frame from base 1. Unmatched junction bases come to 3, with V trimmed by 6 bases and J by 3 bases. For CDR1 and CDR2, the germline V gene lists MNHEY and SVGAGI. For this clone: Its antigen is unknown. The input lacks base qualities; no much larger clone sits a single base away.

Libraries were prepared through the immunoSEQ multiplex PCR assay. A mixture of 60 forward primers for TCR Vbeta segments and 13 reverse primers for TCR Jbeta segments was used in the multiplex PCR. The CDR3 region of rearranged TCR beta genes was amplified from genomic DNA with a multiplex PCR assay. The amplified TCR beta libraries were sequenced on the Illumina HiSeq System as 87-base-pair reads. Turning to the authors' computational methods: Across the 640 or so repertoires, a later analysis counted about 81 million unique TCR beta chains, approximately 12 million of which were shared by at least two donors. Raw reads were error-corrected and collapsed into unique sequences with a nearest-neighbor algorithm that merged closely related sequences to remove PCR and sequencing errors. To assign V, D and J gene segments, CDR3 sequences were aligned to IMGT reference sequences. For a sequence to be retained, a match of at least six nucleotides to both a V gene segment and a J gene segment was required. A rearrangement counted as productive if the CDR3 had no stop codons and remained in frame with V and J, and every other rearrangement counted as non-productive. CDR3 was defined according to IMGT convention as the region running from the second conserved V-encoded cysteine to the conserved J-encoded phenylalanine. Sequences without an unambiguous match to a single V gene segment were excluded from the earlier analysis of 500 to 700 of the donors. An earlier analysis of a few hundred of the donors classified V segments as functional when productive rearrangements were above 56.7% and as segregating when the standard deviation between donors was above 5%. To diagnose cytomegalovirus status from the catalog of TCR beta chain sequences, a statistical classification framework was built. In a later analysis, TCR nucleotide sequences were compared against IMGT/GENE-DB human TR gene sequences so that V and J genes could be assigned. Using the TCRdist pipeline, a later analysis assigned CDR3 sequences along with most-parsimonious VDJ recombination scenarios. In a later analysis, each TCR beta chain was defined by its CDR3 amino acid sequence together with its V-gene family, and reads without a unique V-gene family were excluded. To address suspected cross-contamination and a sequencing artifact, a later analysis removed approximately 600 highly shared, low-generation-probability nucleotide sequences. A later analysis calculated a clonal expansion index for each public chain from normalized within-repertoire ranks of inferred template counts. Generation probabilities in a later analysis came from a VDJ recombination model fitted to out-of-frame rearrangements, and those results were checked against IGoR. In a later analysis, TCR-TCR, TCR-HLA and TCR-CMV co-occurrence was scored with hypergeometric tests, and a repertoire-size bias correction was applied to TCR pairs. To estimate false discovery rates, a later analysis permuted the HLA or CMV assignments 20 times. A later analysis grouped co-occurring TCRs with DBSCAN, adding TCRdist sequence similarity when clustering within HLA-allele-positive subsets. Co-occurrence clustering excluded repertoires with fewer than 30,000 or more than 120,000 public chains, plus five with anomalous nucleotide sharing. The immuneACCESS repertoire file appears here via TCRdb, limited to in-frame rearrangements. These files lack a portion of the clones; in checked studies, under half of the deficit traces to unresolved V genes, and the cause of the others is not known. The D gene and trimming were derived from the DNA, and the V and J assignments and clone size from that table. This sample is represented by 80,000 to 100,000 clones; around 74% of them were singletons. The ten largest clones represent under 8% of the sample.

The TCR sequence derives from a man aged 45-65 years in good health and CMV-seropositive. Sequencing was performed on PBMCs. The chain joins TRBV6-5 to TRBJ1-6, with 9 central nucleotides matching TRBD1. In nucleotide form, the sequence is TGTGCCAGCAGGAAGGGACAGGGCTATAATTCACCCCTCCACTTT. This yields the protein CASRKGQGYNSPLHF.